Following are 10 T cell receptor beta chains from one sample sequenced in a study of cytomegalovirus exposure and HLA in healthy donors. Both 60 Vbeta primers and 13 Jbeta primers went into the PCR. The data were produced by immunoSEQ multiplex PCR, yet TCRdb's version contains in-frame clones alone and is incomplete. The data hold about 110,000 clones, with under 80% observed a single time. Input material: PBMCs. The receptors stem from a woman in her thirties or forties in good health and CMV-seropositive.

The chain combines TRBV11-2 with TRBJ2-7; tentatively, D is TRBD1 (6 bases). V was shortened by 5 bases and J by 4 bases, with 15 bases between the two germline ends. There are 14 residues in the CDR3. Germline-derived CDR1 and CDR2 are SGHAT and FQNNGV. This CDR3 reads CASSPRGGQYEQYF. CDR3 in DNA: TGTGCCAGCAGCCCCCGTGGGGGCCAGTACGAGCAGTACTTC.

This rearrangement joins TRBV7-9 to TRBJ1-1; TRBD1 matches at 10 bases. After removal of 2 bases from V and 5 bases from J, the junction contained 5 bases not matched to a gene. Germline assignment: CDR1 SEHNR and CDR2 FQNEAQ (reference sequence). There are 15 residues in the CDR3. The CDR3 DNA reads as TGTGCCAGCAGCTTACGACAGGGGGCTGCGACTGAAGCTTTCTTT. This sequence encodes CASSLRQGAATEAFF.

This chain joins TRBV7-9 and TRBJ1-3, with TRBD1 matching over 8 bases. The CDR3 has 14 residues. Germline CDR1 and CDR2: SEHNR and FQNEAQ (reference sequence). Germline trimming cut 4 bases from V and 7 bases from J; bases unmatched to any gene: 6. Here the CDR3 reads CASSSDRGLNTIYF. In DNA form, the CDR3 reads TGTGCCAGCAGCTCCGACAGGGGACTCAACACCATATATTTT.

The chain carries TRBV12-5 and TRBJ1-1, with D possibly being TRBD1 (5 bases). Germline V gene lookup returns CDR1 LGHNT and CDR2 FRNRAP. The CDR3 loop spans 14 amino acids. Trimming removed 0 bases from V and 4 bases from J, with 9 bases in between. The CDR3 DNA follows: TGTGCTAGTGGTTTGGTCAGGGATTCCACTGAAGCTTTCTTT. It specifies CASGLVRDSTEAFF. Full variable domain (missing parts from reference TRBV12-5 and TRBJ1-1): DARVTQTPRHKVTEMGQEVTMRCQPILGHNTVFWYRQTMMQGLELLAYFRNRAPLDDSGMPKDRFSAEMPDATLATLKIQPSEPRDSAVYFCASGLVRDSTEAFFGQGTRLTVV.

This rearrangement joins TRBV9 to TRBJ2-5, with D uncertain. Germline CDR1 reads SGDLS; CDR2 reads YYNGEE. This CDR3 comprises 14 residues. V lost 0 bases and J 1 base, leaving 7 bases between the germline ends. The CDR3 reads CASSVEPVQETQYF. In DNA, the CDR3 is TGTGCCAGCAGCGTAGAGCCGGTCCAAGAGACCCAGTACTTC.

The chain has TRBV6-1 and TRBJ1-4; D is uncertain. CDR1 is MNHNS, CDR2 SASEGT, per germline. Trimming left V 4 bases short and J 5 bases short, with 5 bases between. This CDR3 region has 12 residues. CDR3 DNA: TGTGCCAGCAGTGCGGAGAATGAAAAACTGTTTTTT. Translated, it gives CASSAENEKLFF.

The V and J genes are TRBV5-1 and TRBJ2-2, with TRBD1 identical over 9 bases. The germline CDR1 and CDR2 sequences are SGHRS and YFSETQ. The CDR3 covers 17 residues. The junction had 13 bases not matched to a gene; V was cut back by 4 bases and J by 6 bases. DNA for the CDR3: TGCGCCAGCAGCCTGACCCCCCTTACAGGGGGCCCCGGGGAGCTGTTTTTT. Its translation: CASSLTPLTGGPGELFF.

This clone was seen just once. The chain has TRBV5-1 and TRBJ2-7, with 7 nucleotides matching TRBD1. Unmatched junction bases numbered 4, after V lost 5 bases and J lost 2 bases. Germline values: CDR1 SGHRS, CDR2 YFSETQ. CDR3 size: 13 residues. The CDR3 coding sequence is TGCGCCAGCAGAAGGGGACAGACCTACGAGCAGTACTTC. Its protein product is CASRRGQTYEQYF.

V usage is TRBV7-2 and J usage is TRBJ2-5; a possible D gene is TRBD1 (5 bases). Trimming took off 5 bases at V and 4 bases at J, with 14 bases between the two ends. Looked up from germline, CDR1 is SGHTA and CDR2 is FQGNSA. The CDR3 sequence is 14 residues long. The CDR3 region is CASSRAGFPETQYF. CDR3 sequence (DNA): TGTGCCAGCAGCCGGGCAGGGTTCCCAGAGACCCAGTACTTC.

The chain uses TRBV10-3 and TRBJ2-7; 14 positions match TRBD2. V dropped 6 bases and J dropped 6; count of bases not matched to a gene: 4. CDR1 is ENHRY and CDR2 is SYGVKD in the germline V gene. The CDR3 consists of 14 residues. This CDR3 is CAIRGTSGGSEQYF. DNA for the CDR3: TGTGCCATCAGGGGGACTAGCGGGGGTTCCGAGCAGTACTTC.